This T cell receptor (beta chain) was recovered during a study of shared clonotypes between healthy human individuals. Measured with immunoSEQ multiplex PCR; TCRdb has only the in-frame clones, and not every one. The sample holds millions of clones; approximately 95% are singletons and the top ten take about 1.1%. CDR1 is MDHEN and CDR2 is SYDVKM in the germline V gene. The CDR3 totals 14 residues. V lost 3 bases and J 5 bases, leaving 11 bases between the germline ends. For this clone: Other DNA sequences of this sample code for an identical CDR3.

Naivety among CD8 cells was defined by CD45RO negativity and positive CCR7 selection, thereby excluding terminally differentiated effector memory CD45RA+ cells. The sequencing input was naive CD8+ T cells sorted from blood. This chain joins TRBV28 and TRBJ2-1, with D unresolved. The receptor was isolated from a man between 18 and 35 years old in good health. The CDR3 coding sequence is TGTGCCAGCAGTTTGGCAGGTGGGGACAATGAGCAGTTCTTC. As protein: CASSLAGGDNEQFF.